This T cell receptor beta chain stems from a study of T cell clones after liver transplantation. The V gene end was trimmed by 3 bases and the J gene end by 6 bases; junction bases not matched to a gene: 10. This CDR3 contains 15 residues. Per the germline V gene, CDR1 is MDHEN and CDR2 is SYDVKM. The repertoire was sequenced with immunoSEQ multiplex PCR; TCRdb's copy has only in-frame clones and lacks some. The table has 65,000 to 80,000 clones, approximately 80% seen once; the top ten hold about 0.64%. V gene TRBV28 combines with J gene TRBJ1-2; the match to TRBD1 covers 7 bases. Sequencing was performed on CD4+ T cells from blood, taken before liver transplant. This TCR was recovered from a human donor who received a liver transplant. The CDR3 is CASSFLVTQGDGYTF. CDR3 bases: TGTGCCAGCAGTTTTTTAGTCACGCAGGGGGATGGCTACACCTTC.